This T cell receptor beta chain was observed in a study of prognosis after radiotherapy for stage I lung cancer. Whole-study context: Stage I non-small cell lung cancer patients were enrolled in Nanjing, China. This enrollment took place between early 2018 and early 2019.

The study amplified the TCR beta CDR3 region from genomic DNA. This amplification was carried out by two rounds of multiplex PCR. Specific primers for each TRBV and TRBJ gene were what first-round PCR used. TCRdb re-analysed the multiplex PCR reads in MiXCR, keeping a single row per CDR3 protein. The sample contains 30,000 to 40,000 distinct CDR3 sequences, about 24% of which appear only once. In its sample, this clonotype was seen many times. The V segment lost 4 bases and the J segment 6 bases; nucleotides outside the gene matches: 13. The CDR3 extends over 16 amino acids. Per the germline V gene, CDR1 is SGHKS and CDR2 is YYEKEE (reference sequence).

The sequencing here drew on PBMCs, taken before or after stereotactic body radiation therapy (not recorded which). The source is a donor over 45 with non-small cell lung cancer. The J gene is TRBJ2-7, the V gene TRBV5-5, with TRBD1 matching over 10 bases. The DNA for the CDR3 is TGTGCCAGCAGCATCTACTTCGGGACAGGGGCAGGCGAGCAGTACTTC. Translation: CASSIYFGTGAGEQYF.